This T cell receptor beta chain is from a study of memory CD4+ T cells and cytomegalovirus serostatus. Single viable CD3+CD4+CD8-CD45RO+ cells were sorted as the memory CD4+ T cells. After thawing, CD4+ T cells were positively selected. As concerns this clone: The antigen is not known.

Study-wide results and caveats: Suggested: most of the CMV-linked TCR signature lies in CD4+ memory cells.

Data came from immunoSEQ multiplex PCR; TCRdb stores just in-frame clones and leaves some out. The sample records about 50,000 clones, just under 80% being singletons. The germline V and J ends were trimmed by 5 bases and 5 bases, with 18 bases remaining between them. The germline gives CDR1 MGHRA, CDR2 YSYEKL. The CDR3 runs 16 residues. Source material: memory CD4+ T cells from blood. The genes are TRBV4-1 and TRBJ1-4, with D unclear. The TCR originated in an adult in good health and CMV-seronegative. CDR3 bases: TGCGCCAGCAGCTCCGTAGGCCGGGTCCAGAATGAAAAACTGTTTTTT. Protein product: CASSSVGRVQNEKLFF.